The clone carrying this T cell receptor beta chain was seen just once. Its antigen is still unknown. CDR3 length: 15 residues. V lost 4 bases, J lost 5 bases, and 6 bases stayed unmatched. Germline V gene data show CDR1 as ENHRY and CDR2 as SYGVKD. The data are from a study of cytomegalovirus exposure and HLA in healthy donors. Primers for the PCR totalled 60 Vbeta and 13 Jbeta. TCRdb's copy holds only in-frame clones and misses some; the assay was immunoSEQ multiplex PCR. This sample has 100,000 to 150,000 clones, with 74% found just once. Findings of the study overall: What a later analysis reportedly showed was that an Asian-associated ancestry cluster had fewer N-insertions than the roughly 700-donor mean. Some segments of the V type, notably TRBV6-2 and TRBV6-3, were excluded as indistinguishable.

This TCR was sampled from a woman between 50 and 59 years old in good health and CMV-seropositive. This sequence joins TRBV10-3 and TRBJ2-2, with TRBD1 matching 8 bases. Source material: PBMCs. The CDR3: CAISGQGAFTGELFF. CDR3 coding DNA: TGTGCCATCAGTGGCCAGGGGGCGTTTACCGGGGAGCTGTTTTTT.